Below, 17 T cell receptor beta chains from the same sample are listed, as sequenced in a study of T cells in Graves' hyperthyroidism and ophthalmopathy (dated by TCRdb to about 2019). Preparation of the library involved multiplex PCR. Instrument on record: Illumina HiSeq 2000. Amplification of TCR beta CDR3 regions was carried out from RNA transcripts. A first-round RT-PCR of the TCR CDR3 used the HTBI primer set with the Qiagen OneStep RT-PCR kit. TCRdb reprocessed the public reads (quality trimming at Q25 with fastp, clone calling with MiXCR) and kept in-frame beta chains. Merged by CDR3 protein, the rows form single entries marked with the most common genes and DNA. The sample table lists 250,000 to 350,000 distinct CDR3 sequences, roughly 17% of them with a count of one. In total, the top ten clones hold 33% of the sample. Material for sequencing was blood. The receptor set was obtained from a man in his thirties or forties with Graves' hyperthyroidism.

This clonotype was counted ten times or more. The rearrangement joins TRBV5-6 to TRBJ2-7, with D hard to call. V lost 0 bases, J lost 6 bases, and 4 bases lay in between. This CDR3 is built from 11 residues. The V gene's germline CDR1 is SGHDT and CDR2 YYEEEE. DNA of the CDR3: TGTGCCAGCAGCTTGGGGACCGAGCAGTACTTC. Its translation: CASSLGTEQYF.

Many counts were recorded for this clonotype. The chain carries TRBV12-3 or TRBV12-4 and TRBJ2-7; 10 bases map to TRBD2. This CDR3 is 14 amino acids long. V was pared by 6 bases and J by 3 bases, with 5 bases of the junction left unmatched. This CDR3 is CASSLAGALYEQYF. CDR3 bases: TGTGCCAGCAGCCTAGCGGGAGCCCTCTACGAGCAGTACTTC.

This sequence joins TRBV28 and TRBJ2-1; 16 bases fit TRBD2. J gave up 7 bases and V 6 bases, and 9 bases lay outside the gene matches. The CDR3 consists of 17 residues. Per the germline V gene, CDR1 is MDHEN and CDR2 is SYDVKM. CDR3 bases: TGTGCCAGCAGAGAGGGACTAGCGGGAGGGCCAAGAAATGAGCAGTTCTTC. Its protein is CASREGLAGGPRNEQFF.

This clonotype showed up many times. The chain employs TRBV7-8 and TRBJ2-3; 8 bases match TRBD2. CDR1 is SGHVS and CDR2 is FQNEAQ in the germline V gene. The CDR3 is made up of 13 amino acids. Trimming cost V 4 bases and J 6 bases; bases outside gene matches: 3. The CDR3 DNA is TGTGCCAGCAGCTCGGGACTAGAGGATACGCAGTATTTT. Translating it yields CASSSGLEDTQYF.

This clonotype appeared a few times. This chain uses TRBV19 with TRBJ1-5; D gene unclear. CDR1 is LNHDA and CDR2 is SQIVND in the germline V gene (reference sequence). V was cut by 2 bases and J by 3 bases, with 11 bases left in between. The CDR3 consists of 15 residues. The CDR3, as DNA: TGTGCCAGTAGTATAAGTATAGACTCCAATCAGCCCCAGCATTTT. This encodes CASSISIDSNQPQHF.

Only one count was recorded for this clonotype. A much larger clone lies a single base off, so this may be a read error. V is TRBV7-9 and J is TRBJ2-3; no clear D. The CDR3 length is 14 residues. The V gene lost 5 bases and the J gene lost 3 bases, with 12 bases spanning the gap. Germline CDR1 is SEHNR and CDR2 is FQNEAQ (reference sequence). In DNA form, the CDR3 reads TGTGCCAGCAGCCCCTTAGTGGGTACAGATACGCAGTATTTT. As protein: CASSPLVGTDTQYF.

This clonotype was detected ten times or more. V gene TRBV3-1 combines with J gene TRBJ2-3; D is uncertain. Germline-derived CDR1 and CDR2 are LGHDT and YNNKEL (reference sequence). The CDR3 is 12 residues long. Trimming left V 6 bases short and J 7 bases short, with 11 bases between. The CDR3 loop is CASRDLGNTQYF. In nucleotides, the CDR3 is TGTGCCAGCAGGGACCTTGGAAATACGCAGTATTTT.

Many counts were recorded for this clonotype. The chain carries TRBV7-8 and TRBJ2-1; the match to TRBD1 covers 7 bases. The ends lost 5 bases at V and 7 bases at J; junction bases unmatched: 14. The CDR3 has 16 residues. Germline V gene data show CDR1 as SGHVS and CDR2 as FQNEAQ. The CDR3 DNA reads TGTGCCAGCAGCCCATTATCCGGGACAGAAATTAATGAGCAGTTCTTC. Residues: CASSPLSGTEINEQFF.

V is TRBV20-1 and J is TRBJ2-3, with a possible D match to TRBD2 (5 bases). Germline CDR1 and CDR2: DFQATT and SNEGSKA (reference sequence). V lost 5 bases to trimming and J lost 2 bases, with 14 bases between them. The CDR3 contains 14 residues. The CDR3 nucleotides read TGCAGTGCTGAGGACTTGCGGGCCACAGATACGCAGTATTTT. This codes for CSAEDLRATDTQYF.

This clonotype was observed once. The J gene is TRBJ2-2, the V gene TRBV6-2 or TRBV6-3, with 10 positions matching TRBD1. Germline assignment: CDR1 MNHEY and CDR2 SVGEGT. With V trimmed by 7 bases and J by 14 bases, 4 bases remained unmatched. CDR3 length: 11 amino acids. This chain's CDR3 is CASTRTGGLFF. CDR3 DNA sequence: TGTGCCAGCACGCGGACAGGGGGACTGTTTTTT.

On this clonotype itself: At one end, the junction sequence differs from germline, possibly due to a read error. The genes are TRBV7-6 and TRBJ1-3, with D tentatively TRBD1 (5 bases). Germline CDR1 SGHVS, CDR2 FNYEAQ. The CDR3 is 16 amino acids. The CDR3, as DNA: TGTGCCAGCAGCCTAGCTTCTAGGAGGGGTGGAAACACCATATATTTT. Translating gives CASSLASRRGGNTIYF.

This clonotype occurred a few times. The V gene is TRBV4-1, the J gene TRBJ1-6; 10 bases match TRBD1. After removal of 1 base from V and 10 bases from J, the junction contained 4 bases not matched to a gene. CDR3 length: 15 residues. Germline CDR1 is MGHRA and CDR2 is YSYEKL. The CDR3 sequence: CASSQGQGAVSPLHF. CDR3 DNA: TGCGCCAGCAGCCAAGGACAGGGGGCCGTGTCACCCCTCCACTTT.

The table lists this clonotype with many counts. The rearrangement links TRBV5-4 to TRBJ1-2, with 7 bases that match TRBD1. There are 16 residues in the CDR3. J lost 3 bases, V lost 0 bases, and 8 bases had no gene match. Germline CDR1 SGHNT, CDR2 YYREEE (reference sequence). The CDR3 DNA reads TGTGCCAGCAGCTTGGACAGGGGTTATGGGGACTATGGCTACACCTTC. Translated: CASSLDRGYGDYGYTF.

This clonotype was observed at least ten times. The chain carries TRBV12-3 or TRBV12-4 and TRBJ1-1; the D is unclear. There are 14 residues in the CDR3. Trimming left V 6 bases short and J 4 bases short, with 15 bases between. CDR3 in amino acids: CASSPRRAGTEAFF. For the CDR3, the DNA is TGTGCCAGCAGCCCCCGGAGGGCGGGCACTGAAGCTTTCTTT.

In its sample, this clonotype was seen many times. CDR3 protein: CASSFGPAVGEQYF. CDR3 nucleotide sequence: TGTGCCAGCAGTTTCGGACCGGCGGTTGGCGAGCAGTACTTC. The chain couples TRBV12-3 or TRBV12-4 to TRBJ2-7; the D is unclear. Trimming stripped 3 bases from V and 6 bases from J, with 15 bases between. The CDR3 length is 14 residues.

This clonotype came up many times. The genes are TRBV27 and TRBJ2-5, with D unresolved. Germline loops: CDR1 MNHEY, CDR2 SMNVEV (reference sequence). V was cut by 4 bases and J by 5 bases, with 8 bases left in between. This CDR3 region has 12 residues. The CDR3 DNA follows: TGTGCCAGCAGTTACGACGGGGAGACCCAGTACTTC. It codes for CASSYDGETQYF.

CDR3 residues: CASSLIQGFQPQHF. The CDR3 DNA reads TGTGCCAGCAGTCTCATACAGGGGTTTCAGCCCCAGCATTTT. V is TRBV27 and J is TRBJ1-5; 7 bases agree with TRBD1. Trimming removed 5 bases from V and 6 bases from J; junction bases left unmatched: 7. Germline V gene data show CDR1 as MNHEY and CDR2 as SMNVEV (reference sequence). The length of the CDR3 is 14 residues.